A selection of T cell receptor beta chains follows, all from one sample in a study of cytomegalovirus exposure and HLA in healthy donors. Libraries were prepared by immunoSEQ multiplex PCR; TCRdb keeps only in-frame clonotypes and omits some of them. The sample yields fewer than 150,000 clones, 60% to 80% seen once. The sample consisted of PBMCs. These receptors were taken from a male donor in good health and CMV-seronegative. The CDR3 runs from the conserved cysteine through the conserved F or W. Each record gives: V gene, clone size, CDR3 protein. Size is stated for part of the rows, as once, few or many counts, or as a class when the clone is expanded.

TRBV19 | few | CASRTRQGDSPLHF
TRBV7-2 | - | CASSSHLVGGTQYF
TRBV7-2 | - | CASSLGLNTGELFF
TRBV5-4 | - | CASSLAGTGRYGYTF
TRBV28 | - | CASSFTGTGQGAFF
TRBV27 | - | CASSSTSGGQDTQYF
TRBV9 | - | CASSVDSGGLIRTQYF
TRBV30 | - | CAWEGPIAGASEQYF
TRBV29-1 | - | CSVEEGPGYGYTF
TRBV11-1 | - | CASRDRGADTQYF
TRBV7-2 | - | CASSADSLPSYEQYF
TRBV4-3 | - | CASSQDRWDMNTEAFF
TRBV11-2 | - | CASSIRLAGVNTGELFF
TRBV30 | - | CAWSTSPGTGVSSYNSPLHF
TRBV4-3 | - | CASSQATGVGYEQYF
TRBV7-3 | - | CASSPRAGSTEAFF
TRBV9 | - | CASSARPGSTDTQYF
TRBV27 | - | CASSLQGNYGYTF
TRBV27 | - | CASSWAGTGGFEQYF
TRBV18 | - | CASSTGVPYGYTF
TRBV4-1 | - | CASSRGQGGLAGADNEQFF
TRBV5-4 | - | CASSGTSNEQFF
TRBV4-1 | - | CASSLPTGTGGYTF
TRBV5-4 | once | CASTVSMRGQGVYEQYF
TRBV27 | - | CASGRTGNTEAFF
TRBV7-2 | once | CASSLGPRADTQYF
TRBV2 | - | CASGGDVSSYNEQFF
TRBV5-4 | - | CASSPGQSYEQYF
TRBV5-4 | - | CASSVGTGGHSSLHF
TRBV7-9 | - | CASSLDRLAQETQYF
TRBV6-5 | few | CASSPGHHSNQPQHF
TRBV28 | - | CASSTTGAGDEQYF
TRBV14 | - | CASGGLSTDTQYF
TRBV11-3 | - | CASSLAGGVTDTQYF
TRBV7-9 | few | CASSPGGVRNSPLHF
TRBV10-3 | - | CAISESGQRLMGGYTF
TRBV18 | - | CASSLTLGGSYEQYF
TRBV4-3 | few | CASSQDGNGGYEQYF
TRBV27 | - | CASSLTTGADTEAFF
TRBV6-5 | - | CASSYGGNEQFF
TRBV2 | - | CASSSQGFNQPQHF
TRBV7-8 | - | CASNIQGAKQPQHF
TRBV5-1 | - | CASSLRGSTDTQYF
TRBV28 | - | CASSLGGGYGGYTF
TRBV4-3 | - | CASSKRGGATGGNEQFF
TRBV27 | few | CASSSLGGKRKQYF
TRBV6-4 | few | CASSPGTANSPLHF
TRBV30 | - | CAWMEIKIATNEKLFF
TRBV29-1 | - | CSGLGRAEAFF
TRBV4-2 | few | CASSPRGDREKLFF
TRBV7-9 | - | CSSSLMSLLGRQETQYF
TRBV18 | few | CASSPAGQTYEQYF
TRBV4-1 | - | CASSQLGLSGGGYTF
TRBV2 | once | CASISETQYF
TRBV5-1 | once | CASSSRPGVQETQYF
TRBV27 | - | CASSLAGTASYEQYF
TRBV19 | once | CASRISGPGGYTF